The 24 T cell receptor beta chains below come from one sample, sequenced in a study of T cells expressing NK-cell markers (dated by TCRdb to between 2020 and 2021). Libraries were prepared through 5' RACE. The instrument was an Illumina HiSeq 2000. Reprocessed by TCRdb, the reads give a single entry per CDR3 protein sequence, without DNA. The sample table includes 300,000 to 450,000 distinct CDR3 sequences. The ten largest clones represent 5% to 5.5% of the sample. The source material was blood T cells: a sorted CD56 or NKG2C T cell subset, CD4+ or CD8+ T cells, or bulk PBMC T cells (not recorded which). The receptor set was obtained from a man aged 18-70 years in good health.

The chain employs TRBV5-1 and TRBJ2-7; the TCRdb D gene call, TRBD1, has no DNA to confirm it. CDR3 length equals 15 residues. Germline V gene data show CDR1 as SGHRS and CDR2 as YFSETQ. The CDR3 sequence is CASSSQGANTYEQYF.

J is TRBJ2-5 and V is TRBV4-1; TCRdb's D call, TRBD1, is unchecked because there is no DNA. This CDR3 region has 15 residues. Per the germline V gene, CDR1 is MGHRA and CDR2 is YSYEKL. The CDR3 sequence: CASSLRRTLQETQYF.

Here the CDR3 reads CASSRNSGGSYNEQFF. The chain couples TRBV18 to TRBJ2-1; TCRdb's D call, TRBD2, is unchecked because there is no DNA. This CDR3 is 16 amino acids long. CDR1 and CDR2 from the germline V gene are KGHSH and LQKENI.

The chain recombines TRBV6-1 with TRBJ2-1; TCRdb selects TRBD1, and the lack of DNA leaves this call unchecked. The germline V gene has CDR1 MNHNS and CDR2 SASEGT. The CDR3 has 14 residues. The CDR3 sequence is CASSLNRGGNEQFF.

The chain couples TRBV7-9 to TRBJ2-2; TCRdb returns TRBD2, unconfirmable since there is no DNA. The CDR3 runs 16 residues. Germline V gene data show CDR1 as SEHNR and CDR2 as FQNEAQ (reference sequence). The CDR3 reads CASSLSPYTWAGELFF.

V usage is TRBV6-1 and J usage is TRBJ2-7; lacking DNA, the TRBD1 call made by TCRdb goes unchecked. The CDR3 has 15 residues. Germline CDR1 MNHNS, CDR2 SASEGT. CDR3 residues: CASSRDRGRLYEQYF.

The V gene is TRBV3-1, the J gene TRBJ2-3. The CDR3 loop spans 15 amino acids. Germline V gene lookup returns CDR1 LGHDT and CDR2 YNNKEL (reference sequence). The CDR3 sequence: CASSQGRIAMDTQYF.

The CDR3 loop reads CSAFSGGPNNEQFF. This sequence joins TRBV20-1 and TRBJ2-1; absent DNA, TCRdb's TRBD2 call cannot be checked. The germline V gene has CDR1 DFQATT and CDR2 SNEGSKA (reference sequence). The CDR3 runs 14 residues.

Here the CDR3 reads CAISEPQVSAFF. The gene calls are TRBV10-3 and TRBJ1-1. CDR3 length: 12 residues. Germline assignment: CDR1 ENHRY and CDR2 SYGVKD.

This chain's CDR3 is CASQPLQSQGITEAFF. The J gene is TRBJ1-1, the V gene TRBV18; the TCRdb D gene call, TRBD1, has no DNA to confirm it. The CDR3 sequence is 16 residues long. Germline V gene sequence: CDR1 KGHSH, CDR2 LQKENI.

The chain employs TRBV5-1 and TRBJ2-3; the D call of TRBD2 rests on TCRdb alone, since no DNA is present to check it. The germline V gene encodes CDR1 SGHRS and CDR2 YFSETQ. The CDR3 runs to 19 residues. This CDR3 reads CASSLAGLAGGHSTDTQYF.

The chain carries TRBV29-1 and TRBJ2-5. This CDR3 region has 13 residues. Germline V gene sequence: CDR1 SQVTM, CDR2 ANQGSEA. CDR3 in amino acids: CSVDVGNKETQYF.

The genes are TRBV30 and TRBJ2-7. This CDR3 has 12 residues. Germline V lookup: CDR1 GTSNPN, CDR2 SVGIG (reference sequence). This CDR3 is CAWSVQVGEQYF.

V gene TRBV7-8 combines with J gene TRBJ2-3. Germline-derived CDR1 and CDR2 are SGHVS and FQNEAQ. CDR3 length: 11 residues. The CDR3 reads CASTFGDTQYF. Based on the CDR3 plus reference TRBV7-8 and TRBJ2-3, the full variable domain is GAGVSQSPRYKVAKRGQDVALRCDPISGHVSLFWYQQALGQGPEFLTYFQNEAQLDKSGLPSDRFFAERPEGSVSTLKIQRTQQEDSAVYLCASTFGDTQYFGPGTRLTVL.

V is TRBV12-3 or TRBV12-4 and J is TRBJ2-7; the D call of TRBD1 rests on TCRdb alone, since no DNA is present to check it. The CDR3 is made up of 15 amino acids. CDR3 residues: CASSPRQGAGDEQYF.

The chain joins TRBV10-3 to TRBJ2-5. Germline V lookup: CDR1 ENHRY, CDR2 SYGVKD. The CDR3 runs to 13 residues. CDR3: CAISESFGETQYF.

This chain joins TRBV2 and TRBJ1-5; the TCRdb D gene call, TRBD1, has no DNA to confirm it. The CDR3 spans 15 residues. The germline V gene has CDR1 SNHLY and CDR2 FYNNEI. The CDR3 sequence: CTSSDPRGSHQPQHF. The full variable domain, rest sourced from reference TRBV2 and TRBJ1-5, is EPEVTQTPSHQVTQMGQEVILRCVPISNHLYFYWYRQILGQKVEFLVSFYNNEISEKSEIFDDQFSVERPDGSNFTLKIRSTKLEDSAMYFCTSSDPRGSHQPQHFGDGTRLSIL.

This chain joins TRBV5-1 and TRBJ2-2. CDR3 length equals 15 residues. The germline V gene encodes CDR1 SGHRS and CDR2 YFSETQ. CDR3 sequence: CASSLGVANTGELFF.

This chain joins TRBV6-6 and TRBJ2-7; without DNA, the TCRdb call of TRBD1 cannot be checked. The CDR3 extends over 13 amino acids. In germline, CDR1 is MNHNY, CDR2 SVGAGI (reference sequence). The CDR3 here is CASRRGQGAIQYF.

The chain joins TRBV5-1 to TRBJ2-3; with no DNA, the TCRdb D assignment of TRBD1 cannot be verified. The germline CDR1 and CDR2 sequences are SGHRS and YFSETQ. The CDR3 totals 15 residues. The CDR3 spells CASSLGGAAADTQYF.

V usage is TRBV20-1 and J usage is TRBJ2-5; without DNA, the TCRdb call of TRBD1 cannot be checked. This CDR3 spans 15 amino acids. Germline V lookup: CDR1 DFQATT, CDR2 SNEGSKA (reference sequence). The CDR3 here is CSASGGGRQQETQYF.

This rearrangement joins TRBV11-2 to TRBJ2-3; checking the TCRdb D call of TRBD1 is not possible without DNA. Germline-derived CDR1 and CDR2 are SGHAT and FQNNGV. This CDR3 is 18 amino acids long. The CDR3 sequence: CASSLGQISTSRTDTQYF.

CDR3: CASSSAPQETQYF. This rearrangement joins TRBV5-5 to TRBJ2-5. CDR1 is SGHKS and CDR2 is YYEKEE in the germline V gene (reference sequence). The CDR3 spans 13 residues.

The chain carries TRBV7-3 and TRBJ2-3; TCRdb's D call, TRBD1, is unchecked because there is no DNA. CDR3 length: 14 residues. Germline V gene data show CDR1 as SGHTA and CDR2 as FQGTGA. The CDR3 sequence is CASSSRAATDTQYF.